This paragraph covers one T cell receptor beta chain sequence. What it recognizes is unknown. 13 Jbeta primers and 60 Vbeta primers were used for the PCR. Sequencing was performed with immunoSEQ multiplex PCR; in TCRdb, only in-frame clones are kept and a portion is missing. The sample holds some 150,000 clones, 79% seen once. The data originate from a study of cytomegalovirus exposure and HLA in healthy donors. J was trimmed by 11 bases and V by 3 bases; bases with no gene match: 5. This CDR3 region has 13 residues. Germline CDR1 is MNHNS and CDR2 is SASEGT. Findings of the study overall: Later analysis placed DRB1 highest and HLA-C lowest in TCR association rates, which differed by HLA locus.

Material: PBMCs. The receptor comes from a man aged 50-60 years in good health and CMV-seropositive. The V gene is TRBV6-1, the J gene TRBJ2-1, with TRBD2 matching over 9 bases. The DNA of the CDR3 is TGTGCCAGCAGTGATCGGCTAGCGGGGAAGCAGTTCTTC. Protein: CASSDRLAGKQFF.